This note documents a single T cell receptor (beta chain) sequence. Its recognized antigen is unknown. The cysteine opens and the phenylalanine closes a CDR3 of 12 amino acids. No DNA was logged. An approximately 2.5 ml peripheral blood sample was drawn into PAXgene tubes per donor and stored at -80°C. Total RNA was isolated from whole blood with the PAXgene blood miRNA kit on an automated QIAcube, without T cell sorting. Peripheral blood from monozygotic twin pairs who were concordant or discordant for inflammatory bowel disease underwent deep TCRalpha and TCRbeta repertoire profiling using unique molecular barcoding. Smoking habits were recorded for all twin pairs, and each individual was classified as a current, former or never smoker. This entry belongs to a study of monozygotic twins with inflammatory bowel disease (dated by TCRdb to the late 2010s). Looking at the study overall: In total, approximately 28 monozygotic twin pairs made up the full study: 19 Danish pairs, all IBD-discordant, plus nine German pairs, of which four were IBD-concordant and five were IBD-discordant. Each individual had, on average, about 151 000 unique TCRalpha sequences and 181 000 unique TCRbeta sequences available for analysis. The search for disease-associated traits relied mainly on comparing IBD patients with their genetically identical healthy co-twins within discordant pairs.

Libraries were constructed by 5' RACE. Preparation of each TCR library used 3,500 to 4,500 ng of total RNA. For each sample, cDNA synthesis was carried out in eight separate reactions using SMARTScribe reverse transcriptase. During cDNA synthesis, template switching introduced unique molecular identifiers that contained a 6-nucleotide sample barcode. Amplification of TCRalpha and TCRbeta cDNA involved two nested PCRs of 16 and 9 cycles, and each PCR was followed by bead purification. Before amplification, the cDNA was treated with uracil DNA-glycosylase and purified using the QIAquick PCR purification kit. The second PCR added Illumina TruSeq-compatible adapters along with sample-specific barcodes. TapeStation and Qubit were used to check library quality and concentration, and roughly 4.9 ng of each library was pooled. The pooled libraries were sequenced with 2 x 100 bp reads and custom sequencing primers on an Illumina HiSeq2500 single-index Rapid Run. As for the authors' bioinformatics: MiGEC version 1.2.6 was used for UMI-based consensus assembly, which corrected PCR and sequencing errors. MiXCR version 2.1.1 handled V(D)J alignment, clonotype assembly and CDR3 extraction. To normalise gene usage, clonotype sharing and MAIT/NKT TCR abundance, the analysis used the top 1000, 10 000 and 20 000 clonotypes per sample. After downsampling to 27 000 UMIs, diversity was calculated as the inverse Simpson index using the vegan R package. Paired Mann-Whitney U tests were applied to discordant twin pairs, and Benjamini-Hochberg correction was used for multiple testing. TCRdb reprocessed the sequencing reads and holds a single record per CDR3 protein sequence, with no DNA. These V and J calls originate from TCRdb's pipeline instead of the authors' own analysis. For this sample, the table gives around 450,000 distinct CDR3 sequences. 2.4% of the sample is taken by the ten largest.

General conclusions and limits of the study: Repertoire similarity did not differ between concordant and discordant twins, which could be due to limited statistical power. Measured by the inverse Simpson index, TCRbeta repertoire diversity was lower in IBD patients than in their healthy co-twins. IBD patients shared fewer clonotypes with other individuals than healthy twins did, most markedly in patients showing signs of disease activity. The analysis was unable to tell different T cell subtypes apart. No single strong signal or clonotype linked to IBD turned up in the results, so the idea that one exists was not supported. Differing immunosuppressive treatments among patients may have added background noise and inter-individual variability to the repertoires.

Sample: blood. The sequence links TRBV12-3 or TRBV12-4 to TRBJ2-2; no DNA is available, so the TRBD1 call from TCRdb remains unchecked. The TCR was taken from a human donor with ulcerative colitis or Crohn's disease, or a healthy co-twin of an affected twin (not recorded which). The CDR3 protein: CASRGGSGELFF.